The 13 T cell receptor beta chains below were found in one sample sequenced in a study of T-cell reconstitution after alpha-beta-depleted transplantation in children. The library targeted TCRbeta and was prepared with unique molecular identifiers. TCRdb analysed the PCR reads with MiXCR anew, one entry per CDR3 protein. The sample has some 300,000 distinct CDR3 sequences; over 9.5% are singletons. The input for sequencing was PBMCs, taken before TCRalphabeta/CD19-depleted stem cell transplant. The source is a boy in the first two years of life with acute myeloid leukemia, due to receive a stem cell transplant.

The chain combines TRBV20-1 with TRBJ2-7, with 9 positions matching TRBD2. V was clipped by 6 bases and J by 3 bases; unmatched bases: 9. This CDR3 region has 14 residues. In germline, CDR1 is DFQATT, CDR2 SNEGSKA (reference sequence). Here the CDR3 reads CSARTSVPGYEQYF. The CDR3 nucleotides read TGCAGTGCGAGGACTAGCGTCCCTGGCTACGAGCAGTACTTC.

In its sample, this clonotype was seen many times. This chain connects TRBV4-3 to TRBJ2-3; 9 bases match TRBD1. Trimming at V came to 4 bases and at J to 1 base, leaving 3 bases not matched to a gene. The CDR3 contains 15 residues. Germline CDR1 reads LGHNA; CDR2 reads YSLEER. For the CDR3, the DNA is TGCGCCAGCAGCCTCCGGGACAGGGGCACAGATACGCAGTATTTT. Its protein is CASSLRDRGTDTQYF.

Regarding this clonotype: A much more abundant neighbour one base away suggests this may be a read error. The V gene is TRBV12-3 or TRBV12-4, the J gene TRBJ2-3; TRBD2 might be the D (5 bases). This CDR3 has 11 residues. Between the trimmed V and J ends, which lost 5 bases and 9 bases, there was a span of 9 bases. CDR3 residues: CASSIGGTQYF. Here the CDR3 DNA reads TGTGCCAGCAGTATTGGCGGGACGCAGTATTTT.

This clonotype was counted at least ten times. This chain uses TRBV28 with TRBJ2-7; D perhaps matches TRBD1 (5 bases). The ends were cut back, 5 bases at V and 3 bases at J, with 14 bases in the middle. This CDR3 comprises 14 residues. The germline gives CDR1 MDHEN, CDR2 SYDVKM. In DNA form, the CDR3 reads TGTGCCAGCAGTCCCCCTGACAGCCGCTACGAGCAGTACTTC. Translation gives CASSPPDSRYEQYF.

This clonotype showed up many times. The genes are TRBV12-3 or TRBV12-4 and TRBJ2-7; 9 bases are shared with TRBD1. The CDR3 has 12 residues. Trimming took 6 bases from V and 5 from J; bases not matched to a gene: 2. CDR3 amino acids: CASSWTGDEQYF. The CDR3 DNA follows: TGTGCCAGCAGCTGGACAGGGGACGAGCAGTACTTC.

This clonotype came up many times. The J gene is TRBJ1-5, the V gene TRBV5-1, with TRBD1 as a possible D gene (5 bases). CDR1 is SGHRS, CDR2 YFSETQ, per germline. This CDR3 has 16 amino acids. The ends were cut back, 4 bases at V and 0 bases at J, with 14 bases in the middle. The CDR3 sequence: CASSLLGQGSNQPQHF. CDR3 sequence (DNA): TGCGCCAGCAGCCTTCTGGGGCAGGGTAGCAATCAGCCCCAGCATTTT.

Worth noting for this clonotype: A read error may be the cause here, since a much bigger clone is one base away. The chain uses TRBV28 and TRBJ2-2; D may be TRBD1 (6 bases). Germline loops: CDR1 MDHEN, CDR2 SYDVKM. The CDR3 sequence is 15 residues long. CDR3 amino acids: CASSLLGANTGEPFF. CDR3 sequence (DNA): TGTGCCAGCAGTTTATTGGGGGCGAACACCGGGGAGCCGTTTTTT.

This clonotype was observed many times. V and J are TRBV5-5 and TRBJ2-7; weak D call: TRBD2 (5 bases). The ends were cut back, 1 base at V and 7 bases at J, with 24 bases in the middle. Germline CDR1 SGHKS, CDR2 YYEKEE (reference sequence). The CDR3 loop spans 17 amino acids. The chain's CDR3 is CASSLRVVQAGEGEQYF. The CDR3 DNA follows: TGTGCCAGCAGCTTGAGGGTAGTGCAGGCCGGGGAAGGAGAGCAGTACTTC.

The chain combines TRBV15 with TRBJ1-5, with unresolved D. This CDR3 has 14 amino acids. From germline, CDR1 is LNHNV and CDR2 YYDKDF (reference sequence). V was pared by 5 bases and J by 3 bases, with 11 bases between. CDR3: CATSESGDNQPQHF. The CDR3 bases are TGTGCCACCAGCGAGAGTGGGGACAATCAGCCCCAGCATTTT. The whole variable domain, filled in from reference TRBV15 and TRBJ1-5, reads DAMVIQNPRYQVTQFGKPVTLSCSQTLNHNVMYWYQQKSSQAPKLLFHYYDKDFNNEADTPDNFQSRRPNTSFCFLDIRSPGLGDTAMYLCATSESGDNQPQHFGDGTRLSIL.

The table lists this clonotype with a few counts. The chain's CDR3 is CASRHSGFSGNTIYF. The CDR3 DNA is TGTGCCAGCAGACATTCAGGGTTCTCTGGAAACACCATATATTTT. This rearrangement joins TRBV7-9 to TRBJ1-3; TRBD1 might be the D (5 bases). With 6 bases removed from V and 0 bases from J, the gap between germline ends came to 12 bases. Germline V CDR1 and CDR2: SEHNR, FQNEAQ (reference sequence). The CDR3 runs 15 residues.

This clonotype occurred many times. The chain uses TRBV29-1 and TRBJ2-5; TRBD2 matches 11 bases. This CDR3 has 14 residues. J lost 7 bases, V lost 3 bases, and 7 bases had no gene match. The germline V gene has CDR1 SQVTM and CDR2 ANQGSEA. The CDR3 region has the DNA TGCAGCGTTGAGGCTAGCGGGAGGTGGAGGACCCAGTACTTC. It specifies CSVEASGRWRTQYF. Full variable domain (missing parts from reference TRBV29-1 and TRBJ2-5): SAVISQKPSRDICQRGTSLTIQCQVDSQVTMMFWYRQQPGQSLTLIATANQGSEATYESGFVIDKFPISRPNLTFSTLTVSNMSPEDSSIYLCSVEASGRWRTQYFGPGTRLLVL.

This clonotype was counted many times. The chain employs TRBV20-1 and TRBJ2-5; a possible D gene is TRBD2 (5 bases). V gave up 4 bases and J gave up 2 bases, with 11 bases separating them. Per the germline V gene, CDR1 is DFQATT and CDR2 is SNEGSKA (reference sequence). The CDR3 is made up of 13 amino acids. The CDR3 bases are TGCAGTGCTACTATAGCGAAGCAAGAGACCCAGTACTTC. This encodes CSATIAKQETQYF.

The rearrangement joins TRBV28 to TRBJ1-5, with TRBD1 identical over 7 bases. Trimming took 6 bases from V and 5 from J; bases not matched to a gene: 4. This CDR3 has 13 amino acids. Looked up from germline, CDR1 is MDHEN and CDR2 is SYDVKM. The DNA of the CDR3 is TGTGCCAGCAGATCGACAGGGTATCAGCCCCAGCATTTT. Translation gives CASRSTGYQPQHF.